This T cell receptor beta chain was obtained from a study of persistence of HIV-infected CD4 T cells. In the study overall: Up to about 180 mL blood was drawn at multiple time points; a couple of donors had single-time leukapheresis.

Cells were stimulated with CMV-infected fibroblast lysates at about 10 ug/mL. Sorting selected CD4+ T cells upregulating both CD40 ligand and CD69. Stimulated PBMCs had first been depleted of CD8+ T cells. Anti-CD28/CD49d costimulation, CD40-blocking antibody and enfuvirtide were given to CD8-depleted PBMCs for 15 to 20 hours. This clone has a handful of counts. Its antigen is not identified. The immunoSEQ assay was version 4, run in survey mode. The assay was immunoSEQ multiplex PCR, and TCRdb's table has in-frame clones only and misses some. This sample carries fewer than 7,000 clones, about 60% of them seen once, and the ten largest clones take roughly 40%. Looked up from germline, CDR1 is ENHRY and CDR2 is SYGVKD. The CDR3 has 14 amino acids. Trimming pared 3 bases from V and 0 bases from J, leaving 8 bases between.

This chain connects TRBV10-3 to TRBJ1-1; D gene ambiguous. The TCR originated in an adult man with HIV who was CMV-seropositive. Specimen: CD4+ T cells sorted from PBMCs after approximately 19-hour stimulation, collected from a patient who received antiretroviral therapy. The CDR3 DNA sequence: TGTGCCATCAGTGAAGGGAGATTGAACACTGAAGCTTTCTTT. Translated: CAISEGRLNTEAFF.